This TCR beta chain was identified during a study of Ad26.COV2.S vaccination and SARS-CoV-2 variants. In the study overall: Recipients of Ad26.COV2.S got it intramuscularly, once or twice 56 days apart.

Documented treatment: around 19 received Ad26.COV2.S at low or high dose, single or two shots; about 5 received placebo; per-sample allocation not given. Repertoires come from day 63 after the first vaccine or placebo injection. The CDR3 extends over 19 amino acids. Germline CDR1 reads SGHDT; CDR2 reads YYEEEE. The V gene end was trimmed by 0 bases and the J gene end by 3 bases; junction bases not matched to a gene: 15. The data were produced by immunoSEQ multiplex PCR, yet TCRdb's version contains in-frame clones alone and is incomplete. The sample has over 200,000 clones, 88% seen once. Material: peripheral blood, obtained in a trial of Ad26.COV2.S vaccine versus placebo. The receptor's source is a person aged 18-65 years who received the Ad26.COV2.S COVID-19 vaccine or a placebo. This chain joins TRBV5-6 and TRBJ2-7; 10 bases are shared with TRBD2. The CDR3 DNA follows: TGTGCCAGCAGCTTGGCCGTGAGACTAGCGGGCAGGGGAAACTACGAGCAGTACTTC. This sequence encodes CASSLAVRLAGRGNYEQYF.